The 5 T cell receptor beta chains in this list originate from one sample, sequenced in a study of blood T cell repertoires in COVID-19. Sequencing used immunoSEQ multiplex PCR; TCRdb keeps in-frame clones, though not all of them. The repertoire holds approximately 390,000 clones, around 87% seen once, with about 2.3% in the top ten. Sequences were obtained from peripheral blood. These receptors originate from a woman aged 55-69 years with COVID-19, enrolled during active disease.

The V and J genes are TRBV5-5 and TRBJ1-2; 7 bases are shared with TRBD1. Losses at the gene ends were 4 bases for V and 2 bases for J; bases not matched to a gene: 8. The CDR3 is 15 amino acids. From germline, CDR1 is SGHKS and CDR2 YYEKEE (reference sequence). CDR3 region: CASSRGDSPNYGYTF. In DNA, the CDR3 is TGTGCCAGCAGCAGGGGGGACAGCCCAAACTATGGCTACACCTTC.

The chain is built from TRBV27 and TRBJ2-1, with 9 bases lining up with TRBD2. This CDR3 has 14 residues. The trim removed 8 bases at V and 6 bases at J, leaving 8 bases unmatched. From germline, CDR1 is MNHEY and CDR2 SMNVEV (reference sequence). The CDR3, as DNA: TGTGCCAGCCGCCGAGCGGGGGGCGGCAATGAGCAGTTCTTC. Translated: CASRRAGGGNEQFF.

This clone was picked up a small number of times. The chain recombines TRBV19 with TRBJ2-1, with 8 bases lining up with TRBD2. J lost 6 bases, V lost 6 bases, and 10 bases had no gene match. CDR1 LNHDA and CDR2 SQIVND come from the germline V gene (reference sequence). The CDR3 runs 15 residues. The CDR3 is CASSKSGGVFNEQFF. CDR3 nucleotides: TGTGCCAGTAGCAAGAGCGGGGGTGTGTTCAATGAGCAGTTCTTC.

The rearrangement uses TRBV29-1 and TRBJ2-2; TRBD1 matches at 10 bases. Germline trimming cut 7 bases from V and 3 bases from J; bases unmatched to any gene: 14. The germline gives CDR1 SQVTM, CDR2 ANQGSEA. The CDR3 length is 17 residues. In DNA form, the CDR3 reads TGCAGCGGTTTCCCGGGACAGGGGATCGGCGACACCGGGGAGCTGTTTTTT. Protein product: CSGFPGQGIGDTGELFF.

The J gene is TRBJ2-1, the V gene TRBV11-2; 8 bases match TRBD1. Germline V gene lookup returns CDR1 SGHAT and CDR2 FQNNGV. V lost 5 bases, J lost 7 bases, and 4 bases stayed unmatched. The CDR3 length is 13 residues. The chain's CDR3 is CASSLRQGNEQFF. DNA for the CDR3: TGTGCCAGCAGCCTAAGACAGGGGAATGAGCAGTTCTTC.